This TCR beta chain comes out of a study of blood T cell repertoires in COVID-19. In the study overall: There were acute and convalescent COVID-19 samples, and they came from the United States, Italy and Spain. Nucleic acid was either cDNA or gDNA, and it came from T cells, B-cell-depleted T cells, or PBMCs.

Assay used: immunoSEQ multiplex PCR; TCRdb lists only in-frame clones, some missing. Of approximately 94,000 clones detected, about 90% appear once; the ten largest clones hold approximately 8.7%. The TCR sequence derives from a woman aged 70-85 years with acute or convalescent COVID-19. The source material was peripheral blood.

CDR3 sequence (DNA): TGTGCCAGCAGCAGAACGGACAGGGAAGCTTTCTTT. It is translated as CASSRTDREAFF. The rearrangement joins TRBV2 to TRBJ1-1; 7 bases fit TRBD1. This CDR3 has 12 amino acids. V trimming: 6 bases; J trimming: 8 bases; junction bases outside the gene matches: 6. Germline CDR1 is SNHLY and CDR2 is FYNNEI.